This is a list of T cell receptor beta chains from one sample in a study of human T cells and chemical hapten exposure. One entry per CDR3 protein results from TCRdb running MiXCR on the RACE reads. The sample holds around 360,000 distinct CDR3 sequences, 6% to 7% seen once. This sample comprised whole blood, obtained in connection with sensitization to the hapten diphenylcyclopropenone (DPC). The source is a woman under 30 with alopecia areata. Some clones in this sample may be carry-over from other donors' samples. Each CDR3 is given with its conserved first and last residue. D genes are given only for firm matches. Some rows have no size entry. The others give once, few or many, or a class for an expanded clone.

clone_size j_call v_call d_call cdr3_nt cdr3_aa
- TRBJ2-4 TRBV11-2 - TGTGCCAGCACCCCAATAACAGGGAGTCTGGAGTACATTCAGTACTTC CASTPITGSLEYIQYF
many TRBJ1-1 TRBV20-1 TRBD1 TGCAGTGCCCCTGACAGGGGCTACGATTATGAAGCTTTCTTT CSAPDRGYDYEAFF
- TRBJ2-7 TRBV27 - TGTGCCAGCAGTTTAGGTACAGGGTTCTCCTACGAGCAGTACTTC CASSLGTGFSYEQYF
many TRBJ1-2 TRBV9 TRBD1 TGTGCCAGCAGCGTTTTAGACAGGGACTACTATGGCTACACCTTC CASSVLDRDYYGYTF
many TRBJ2-7 TRBV4-2 TRBD2 TGTGCCAGCAGCCAGGGGGGGGCCTACGAGCAGTACTTC CASSQGGAYEQYF
many TRBJ2-5 TRBV7-2 TRBD2 TGTGCCAGCACCCAGCGCGGGGGGAGGTTAGAGACCCAGTACTTC CASTQRGGRLETQYF
many TRBJ2-1 TRBV18 - TGTGCCAGCTCACCACAGAGCAATGAGCAGTTCTTC CASSPQSNEQFF
few TRBJ2-7 TRBV18 TRBD2 TGTGCCAGCTCACCACCCAGACTAGCGGGGAGCTCCTACGAGCAGTACTTC CASSPPRLAGSSYEQYF
few TRBJ1-1 TRBV11-2 TRBD1 TGTGCCAGCAGCCCCCTCTTGGACAGGGAGGTGAACACTGAAGCTTTCTTT CASSPLLDREVNTEAFF
- TRBJ1-5 TRBV5-4 TRBD1 TGTGCCAGCAGCTCCCGACCGGGACAGCACAATCAGCCCCAGCATTTT CASSSRPGQHNQPQHF